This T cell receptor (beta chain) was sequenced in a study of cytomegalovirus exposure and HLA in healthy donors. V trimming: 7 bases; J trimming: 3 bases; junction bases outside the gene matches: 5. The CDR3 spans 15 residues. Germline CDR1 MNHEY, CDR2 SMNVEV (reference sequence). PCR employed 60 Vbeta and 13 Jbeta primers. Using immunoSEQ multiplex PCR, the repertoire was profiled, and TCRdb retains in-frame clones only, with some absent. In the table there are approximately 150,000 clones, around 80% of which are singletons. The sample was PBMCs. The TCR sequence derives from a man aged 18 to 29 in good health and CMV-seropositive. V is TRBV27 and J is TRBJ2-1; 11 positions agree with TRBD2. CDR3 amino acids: CASTQGTSGYNEQFF. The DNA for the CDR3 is TGTGCCAGCACCCAAGGGACTAGCGGCTACAATGAGCAGTTCTTC.